This entry describes one T cell receptor (beta chain). Its antigen is undetermined. This sample was included in a study of T cell responses to AZD1222 COVID-19 vaccine. Points from the study as a whole: Donors skewed white British and female; clonal diversity was possibly underestimated.

Per the germline V gene, CDR1 is LGHDT and CDR2 is YNNKEL (reference sequence). CDR3 length: 15 residues. V lost 1 base and J 8 bases, leaving 12 bases between the germline ends. Libraries were prepared by immunoSEQ multiplex PCR; TCRdb keeps only in-frame clonotypes and omits some of them. Here the sample spans 250,000 to 300,000 clones, roughly 93% being singletons. The clonotype was recovered from an adult who received the AZD1222 COVID-19 vaccine. The source was peripheral blood, collected 28 days after the second AZD1222 dose. The chain recombines TRBV3-1 (or the pseudogene TRBV3-2) with TRBJ1-6, with D hard to call. CDR3 nucleotide sequence: TGTGCCAGCAGCCAAGGAAGCACGAGTGATTCACCCCTCCACTTT. Amino acid sequence: CASSQGSTSDSPLHF.